This TCR beta chain is drawn from a study of blood T cell repertoires in COVID-19. The V segment lost 2 bases and the J segment 1 base; nucleotides outside the gene matches: 12. Germline CDR1 MNHEY, CDR2 SVGEGT. This CDR3 has 18 amino acids. How the authors handled the data: Nucleated cell counts were estimated from reference gene primer amplification. Data came from immunoSEQ multiplex PCR; TCRdb stores just in-frame clones and leaves some out. V, J and clone size are those of that table, while D and trimming were read from the DNA. The sample consists of some 300,000 clones, 89% of them appearing once.

V usage is TRBV6-2 or TRBV6-3 and J usage is TRBJ2-7; 9 bases are shared with TRBD2. Input material: PBMCs or T cells enriched from blood (not recorded which). The TCR sequence derives from a woman aged 50 to 60 who had been exposed to COVID-19. CDR3 residues: CASSYPPRLAGPSYEQYF. Here the CDR3 DNA reads TGTGCCAGCAGTTACCCCCCGCGGCTAGCGGGGCCGTCCTACGAGCAGTACTTC.